Each of the 20 T cell receptor beta chains below was sequenced from the same sample in a study of blood T cell repertoires in COVID-19. Profiled with immunoSEQ multiplex PCR; TCRdb holds only in-frame clones, not every one. Among 75,000 to 90,000 clones, more than 70% were seen once, and the ten largest hold about 8.5%. Sample: peripheral blood. The origin of the receptors is a man aged 50-59 years with active COVID-19.

The chain is built from TRBV9 and TRBJ1-1; no clear D. The CDR3 contains 15 residues. V lost 0 bases and J lost 3, with 12 bases in between. Germline CDR1 and CDR2: SGDLS and YYNGEE. CDR3 sequence (DNA): TGTGCCAGCAGCGTAGACCCCGGGCGGGACACTGAAGCTTTCTTT. It codes for CASSVDPGRDTEAFF.

V is TRBV6-2 or TRBV6-3 and J is TRBJ1-1; D might be TRBD1 (5 bases). CDR3 length: 15 residues. The germline CDR1 and CDR2 sequences are MNHEY and SVGEGT. V dropped 0 bases and J dropped 4 bases, with 12 bases sitting between them. CDR3 amino acids: CASSYSIDRSTEAFF. For the CDR3, the DNA is TGTGCCAGCAGTTACTCGATCGACAGAAGCACTGAAGCTTTCTTT.

The J gene is TRBJ1-2, the V gene TRBV4-2, with 8 positions matching TRBD1. Germline V gene sequence: CDR1 LGHNA, CDR2 YNFKEQ. V lost 0 bases, J lost 3 bases, and 9 bases stayed unmatched. The CDR3 totals 17 residues. This chain's CDR3 is CASSQDKQGAQDYGYTF. DNA of the CDR3: TGTGCCAGCAGCCAAGATAAGCAGGGGGCGCAGGACTATGGCTACACCTTC.

The V call is TRBV5-1, the J call TRBJ2-7, with 11 positions matching TRBD2. The germline V gene has CDR1 SGHRS and CDR2 YFSETQ. V trimming: 2 bases; J trimming: 3 bases; junction bases outside the gene matches: 4. This CDR3 comprises 15 residues. The CDR3 spells CASSLTSGSYYEQYF. The DNA for the CDR3 is TGCGCCAGCAGCTTAACTAGCGGGAGTTACTACGAGCAGTACTTC.

The rearrangement uses TRBV4-3 and TRBJ1-2; 8 bases line up with TRBD1. This CDR3 is 16 amino acids long. Trimming removed 3 bases from V and 4 bases from J; junction bases left unmatched: 10. Germline CDR1 is LGHNA and CDR2 is YSLEER. CDR3 loop: CASSHDTGTGFYGYTF. The CDR3 bases are TGCGCCAGCAGCCATGATACCGGGACAGGATTCTATGGCTACACCTTC.

V is TRBV5-1 and J is TRBJ1-1; TRBD1 is a possible D gene (5 bases). This CDR3 contains 15 residues. V was pared by 1 base and J by 4 bases, with 14 bases between. Germline CDR1 is SGHRS and CDR2 is YFSETQ. CDR3 bases: TGCGCCAGCAGCTTGTTGAGCGACAGCAGCACTGAAGCTTTCTTT. This sequence encodes CASSLLSDSSTEAFF.

This clone was observed a single time. The chain joins TRBV7-2 to TRBJ2-7, with D maybe TRBD1 (6 bases). The ends were cut back, 4 bases at V and 6 bases at J, with 13 bases in the middle. Germline assignment: CDR1 SGHTA and CDR2 FQGNSA. The CDR3 consists of 13 residues. CDR3 region: CASSSNRVGEQYF. CDR3 bases: TGTGCCAGCAGCTCGAACAGGGTAGGCGAGCAGTACTTC.

This clone is termed medium-sized. The chain uses TRBV19 and TRBJ2-1; the match to TRBD2 covers 9 bases. The trim removed 4 bases at V and 12 bases at J, leaving 10 bases unmatched. CDR3 size: 14 residues. CDR1 is LNHDA and CDR2 is SQIVND in the germline V gene (reference sequence). DNA for the CDR3: TGTGCCAGTAGTAGGCGGGAGGGATTAAATTGGCAGTTCTTC. This gives the protein CASSRREGLNWQFF.

V is TRBV5-4 and J is TRBJ1-1; 7 positions match TRBD1. The CDR3 extends over 15 amino acids. Trimming cost V 3 bases and J 1 base; bases outside gene matches: 6. From germline, CDR1 is SGHNT and CDR2 YYREEE (reference sequence). This CDR3 reads CASSSGQSGNTEAFF. CDR3 DNA: TGTGCCAGCAGCTCGGGACAGAGTGGGAACACTGAAGCTTTCTTT.

The rearrangement links TRBV3-1 (or the pseudogene TRBV3-2) to TRBJ1-1; D perhaps matches TRBD1 (6 bases). Per the germline V gene, CDR1 is LGHDT and CDR2 is YNNKEL (reference sequence). Trimming took 0 bases from V and 1 from J, leaving 21 bases between them. This CDR3 has 19 amino acids. The CDR3 region has the DNA TGTGCCAGCAGCCAAGAACCGGTAATGATGGGACACAAGAACACTGAAGCTTTCTTT. Protein sequence: CASSQEPVMMGHKNTEAFF.

V and J are TRBV27 and TRBJ2-7, with D possibly matching TRBD2 (7 bases). CDR1 and CDR2 from the germline V gene are MNHEY and SMNVEV (reference sequence). V was shortened by 3 bases and J by 1 base, with 13 bases between the two germline ends. The CDR3 is made up of 15 amino acids. In nucleotides, the CDR3 is TGTGCCAGCAGTTTGGGGGGGCGAGAATCCTACGAGCAGTACTTC. As protein: CASSLGGRESYEQYF.

The gene calls are TRBV15 and TRBJ1-4; D is perhaps TRBD1 (6 bases). The CDR3 spans 15 residues. Trimming removed 0 bases from V and 7 bases from J, with 12 bases in between. Looked up from germline, CDR1 is LNHNV and CDR2 is YYDKDF (reference sequence). Written as DNA, the CDR3 is TGTGCCACCAGCAGAGATGGGAGGGGGGCTGAAAAACTGTTTTTT. This gives the protein CATSRDGRGAEKLFF.

This clone has just one count. The chain couples TRBV19 to TRBJ1-5; TRBD1 matches 10 bases. Germline V gene data show CDR1 as LNHDA and CDR2 as SQIVND (reference sequence). This CDR3 has 18 amino acids. Trimming removed 5 bases from V and 1 base from J; junction bases left unmatched: 11. CDR3 region: CASSRKWTGGRSNQPQHF. In DNA, the CDR3 is TGTGCCAGTAGTCGAAAGTGGACAGGGGGAAGAAGCAATCAGCCCCAGCATTTT.

The rearrangement joins TRBV19 to TRBJ1-5, with D possibly being TRBD1 (6 bases). From germline, CDR1 is LNHDA and CDR2 SQIVND (reference sequence). CDR3 length equals 16 residues. V dropped 6 bases and J dropped 0 bases, with 15 bases sitting between them. The CDR3 protein is CASRREGQLSNQPQHF. In nucleotides, the CDR3 is TGTGCCAGTAGGCGAGAAGGACAGCTTAGCAATCAGCCCCAGCATTTT.

This rearrangement joins TRBV28 to TRBJ2-7; TRBD2 agrees at 7 bases. After removal of 5 bases from V and 9 bases from J, the junction contained 10 bases not matched to a gene. The germline V gene encodes CDR1 MDHEN and CDR2 SYDVKM. The CDR3 extends over 13 amino acids. This chain's CDR3 is CASSINGGGMQYF. The DNA for the CDR3 is TGTGCCAGCAGTATTAATGGCGGGGGTATGCAGTACTTC.

J is TRBJ1-2 and V is TRBV18; the match to TRBD1 covers 12 bases. Germline lookup yields CDR1 KGHSH and CDR2 LQKENI. The CDR3 extends over 15 amino acids. The J segment lost 3 bases and the V segment lost 6 bases, leaving 5 bases of the junction unmatched. In DNA, the CDR3 is TGTGCCAGCTCCGGGACAGGGGGCGTTGACTATGGCTACACCTTC. Its protein product is CASSGTGGVDYGYTF. The full variable domain, completed using reference TRBV18 and TRBJ1-2, is NAGVMQNPRHLVRRRGQEARLRCSPMKGHSHVYWYRQLPEEGLKFMVYLQKENIIDESGMPKERFSAEFPKEGPSILRIQQVVRGDSAAYFCASSGTGGVDYGYTFGSGTRLTVV.

The chain links TRBV10-3 to TRBJ2-1, with 7 bases fitting TRBD2. With 7 bases clipped from V and 0 bases from J, the junction kept 9 bases outside the gene matches. Germline CDR1 and CDR2: ENHRY and SYGVKD. The length of the CDR3 is 16 residues. The CDR3 DNA is TGTGCCATCAACCGGGCGTCGGGAGGCTCCTACAATGAGCAGTTCTTC. This codes for CAINRASGGSYNEQFF.

The DNA of the CDR3 is TGTGCCTGGAGTGTACAGGGACAACCGAACACCGGGGAGCTGTTTTTT. It encodes CAWSVQGQPNTGELFF. V usage is TRBV30 and J usage is TRBJ2-2, with D possibly being TRBD1 (6 bases). Trimming pared 0 bases from V and 0 bases from J, leaving 11 bases between. Germline V lookup: CDR1 GTSNPN, CDR2 SVGIG (reference sequence). The CDR3 runs 16 residues.

This clone was recorded only once. V and J are TRBV6-1 and TRBJ1-5; the D gene is possibly TRBD1 (6 bases). The CDR3 sequence is 14 residues long. Trimming pared 3 bases from V and 9 bases from J, leaving 15 bases between. Per the germline V gene, CDR1 is MNHNS and CDR2 is SASEGT. CDR3 in DNA: TGTGCCAGCAGTGATACAGGGAATCGGGGGCCCCAGCATTTT. This sequence encodes CASSDTGNRGPQHF.

V usage is TRBV6-5 and J usage is TRBJ1-2; no clear D gene. The CDR3 length is 11 residues. Germline CDR1 is MNHEY and CDR2 is SVGAGI. Trimming removed 9 bases from V and 1 base from J, with 6 bases in between. The DNA of the CDR3 is TGTGCCAGTAACAATAACTATGGCTACACCTTC. Translating it yields CASNNNYGYTF.